The 21 T cell receptor beta chains below come from one sample, sequenced in a study of T cell changes during pregnancy in multiple sclerosis. Measured with immunoSEQ multiplex PCR; TCRdb has only the in-frame clones, and not every one. The sample gives tens of thousands of clones, around 90% of which show up once; 0.8% to 0.95% is in the top ten. The source material was peripheral blood, sampled before pregnancy. These receptors all stem from a female donor with multiple sclerosis, enrolled in a pregnancy study.

The chain links TRBV19 to TRBJ2-1, with D possibly TRBD1 on 5 matching bases. The germline CDR1 and CDR2 sequences are LNHDA and SQIVND (reference sequence). The CDR3 contains 14 residues. V was shortened by 7 bases and J by 9 bases, with 19 bases between the two germline ends. The CDR3 is CASIDRRFSREQFF. The CDR3 DNA is TGTGCCAGTATTGACAGAAGATTTTCTCGTGAGCAGTTCTTC.

The rearrangement links TRBV7-2 to TRBJ2-3; D remains ambiguous. Germline V gene data show CDR1 as SGHTA and CDR2 as FQGNSA. V was cut by 5 bases and J by 8 bases, with 11 bases left in between. This CDR3 is built from 12 residues. CDR3 nucleotides: TGTGCCAGCAGCCTCGACGGAGTTACGCAGTATTTT. This codes for CASSLDGVTQYF.

The V gene is TRBV11-1, the J gene TRBJ2-7; 11 bases fit TRBD2. V shed 1 base and J 4 bases; nucleotides not matched to a gene: 3. Germline assignment: CDR1 SGHAT and CDR2 FQDESV (reference sequence). The CDR3 consists of 15 residues. The CDR3 region has the DNA TGTGCCAGCAGCTTAGAAACTAGCGGGGGATACGAGCAGTACTTC. It yields the protein CASSLETSGGYEQYF.

The J gene is TRBJ1-1, the V gene TRBV18; weak D call: TRBD1 (6 bases). V gave up 4 bases and J gave up 9 bases, with 15 bases separating them. CDR3 length: 13 amino acids. Per the germline V gene, CDR1 is KGHSH and CDR2 is LQKENI. The CDR3 region is CASSLKQGNQAFF. The CDR3 DNA follows: TGTGCCAGCTCACTGAAACAGGGAAATCAAGCTTTCTTT.

The CDR3 bases are TGTGCCAGCAAGTTGCGGAGCGCCTACGAGCAGTACTTC. It translates to CASKLRSAYEQYF. This chain uses TRBV2 with TRBJ2-7; D uncertain. The CDR3 consists of 13 residues. Germline V gene lookup returns CDR1 SNHLY and CDR2 FYNNEI. V lost 7 bases and J 2 bases, leaving 12 bases between the germline ends.

The chain uses TRBV15 and TRBJ1-1; the D is unclear. CDR1 is LNHNV, CDR2 YYDKDF, per germline (reference sequence). The CDR3 consists of 14 residues. V was pared by 0 bases and J by 1 base, with 6 bases between. The CDR3 nucleotides read TGTGCCACCAGCAGAGATCGTAGGAACACTGAAGCTTTCTTT. Residues: CATSRDRRNTEAFF.

This clone was counted once. This chain connects TRBV2 to TRBJ1-4; 7 bases agree with TRBD1. The CDR3 length is 16 residues. The ends lost 6 bases at V and 1 base at J; junction bases unmatched: 8. Germline V lookup: CDR1 SNHLY, CDR2 FYNNEI. CDR3 DNA: TGTGCCAGCAGAACCCCGAGACAGGGAACTAATGAAAAACTGTTTTTT. It specifies CASRTPRQGTNEKLFF.

The chain uses TRBV4-3 and TRBJ2-2; 14 bases agree with TRBD2. Germline CDR1 and CDR2: LGHNA and YSLEER. The CDR3 spans 16 residues. The ends lost 4 bases at V and 5 bases at J; junction bases unmatched: 3. The CDR3: CASSPTSGGVTGELFF. CDR3 DNA: TGCGCCAGCAGCCCGACTAGCGGGGGGGTAACCGGGGAGCTGTTTTTT.

The chain combines TRBV7-2 with TRBJ1-1, with a possible D match to TRBD1 (6 bases). V lost 1 base, J lost 11 bases, and 14 bases lay in between. Germline CDR1 and CDR2: SGHTA and FQGNSA. The CDR3 spans 13 residues. The CDR3 region is CASSLVGTGPAFF. The CDR3 nucleotides read TGTGCCAGCAGCTTAGTAGGAACAGGGCCCGCTTTCTTT.

The chain combines TRBV4-1 with TRBJ2-2; tentatively, D is TRBD2 (6 bases). The V gene's germline CDR1 is MGHRA and CDR2 YSYEKL. V dropped 1 base and J dropped 5 bases, with 11 bases sitting between them. This CDR3 is built from 15 residues. The CDR3 nucleotides read TGCGCCAGCAGCCAAGCCACTAGCTCGACCGGGGAGCTGTTTTTT. Protein product: CASSQATSSTGELFF.

The chain combines TRBV2 with TRBJ1-2; 7 bases are a match to TRBD1. Germline CDR1 is SNHLY and CDR2 is FYNNEI. CDR3 size: 13 residues. Trimming took 6 bases from V and 2 from J; bases not matched to a gene: 3. CDR3 amino acids: CASSDRENYGYTF. The CDR3 nucleotides read TGTGCCAGCAGCGACAGGGAGAACTATGGCTACACCTTC.

The chain employs TRBV2 and TRBJ2-2; 10 bases agree with TRBD1. Germline lookup yields CDR1 SNHLY and CDR2 FYNNEI. The CDR3 covers 18 residues. With 6 bases clipped from V and 0 bases from J, the junction kept 10 bases outside the gene matches. Here the CDR3 reads CASRVRDRGEPNTGELFF. In DNA form, the CDR3 reads TGTGCCAGCAGAGTACGGGACAGGGGTGAGCCGAACACCGGGGAGCTGTTTTTT.

V gene TRBV19 combines with J gene TRBJ2-1, with D possibly being TRBD1 (6 bases). V shed 3 bases and J shed 10 bases, with 10 bases lying between them. The CDR3 contains 12 residues. CDR1 is LNHDA, CDR2 SQIVND, per germline (reference sequence). This chain's CDR3 is CASSIPTGEQFF. The CDR3 region has the DNA TGTGCCAGTAGTATCCCCACAGGGGAGCAGTTCTTC. Together with reference TRBV19 and TRBJ2-1, the CDR3 gives the full variable domain: DGGITQSPKYLFRKEGQNVTLSCEQNLNHDAMYWYRQDPGQGLRLIYYSQIVNDFQKGDIAEGYSVSREKKESFPLTVTSAQKNPTAFYLCASSIPTGEQFFGPGTRLTVL.

This clone appeared a single time. V and J are TRBV19 and TRBJ2-1; D call uncertain. Germline CDR1 is LNHDA and CDR2 is SQIVND (reference sequence). V gave up 4 bases and J gave up 3 bases, with 10 bases separating them. This CDR3 comprises 14 residues. Written as DNA, the CDR3 is TGTGCCAGTAGTAAAGTTAGACTCTACAATGAGCAGTTCTTC. Translated: CASSKVRLYNEQFF.

The chain uses TRBV7-2 and TRBJ1-5; no firm D call. CDR1 SGHTA and CDR2 FQGNSA come from the germline V gene. Deletions cut 1 base from V and 3 bases from J, with 7 bases between. This CDR3 contains 14 residues. This chain's CDR3 is CASSLGQSNQPQHF. The DNA of the CDR3 is TGTGCCAGCAGCTTAGGCCAGTCCAATCAGCCCCAGCATTTT.

This clone was picked up one time. The J gene is TRBJ2-1, the V gene TRBV5-1, with 10 positions matching TRBD2. The CDR3 loop spans 19 amino acids. The germline V gene has CDR1 SGHRS and CDR2 YFSETQ. V shed 0 bases, J shed 3 bases, and the junction held 12 bases outside the gene matches. CDR3 sequence reads: CASSLGGMKGLAYYNEQFF. In nucleotides, the CDR3 is TGCGCCAGCAGCTTGGGGGGGATGAAGGGACTAGCGTACTACAATGAGCAGTTCTTC. Variable domain in full (rest from reference TRBV5-1 and TRBJ2-1): KAGVTQTPRYLIKTRGQQVTLSCSPISGHRSVSWYQQTPGQGLQFLFEYFSETQRNKGNFPGRFSGRQFSNSRSEMNVSTLELGDSALYLCASSLGGMKGLAYYNEQFFGPGTRLTVL.

The gene calls are TRBV15 and TRBJ2-3; weak D call: TRBD2 (7 bases). Germline V gene lookup returns CDR1 LNHNV and CDR2 YYDKDF (reference sequence). The CDR3 totals 14 residues. The V end lost 5 bases, the J end lost 7 bases, and 16 bases lay between the germline ends. The CDR3 DNA reads TGTGCCACCAGCCTCTACCGGGGGGCCAATACGCAGTATTTT. Protein: CATSLYRGANTQYF. The full variable domain, completed using reference TRBV15 and TRBJ2-3, is DAMVIQNPRYQVTQFGKPVTLSCSQTLNHNVMYWYQQKSSQAPKLLFHYYDKDFNNEADTPDNFQSRRPNTSFCFLDIRSPGLGDTAMYLCATSLYRGANTQYFGPGTRLTVL.

This clone is a singleton in its sample. The chain recombines TRBV11-2 with TRBJ1-4; 9 bases align to TRBD1. This CDR3 has 14 amino acids. The germline V gene has CDR1 SGHAT and CDR2 FQNNGV. V shed 4 bases and J 4 bases; nucleotides not matched to a gene: 1. CDR3 DNA: TGTGCCAGCAGCTCGGGACAGGGTAATGAAAAACTGTTTTTT. Translated: CASSSGQGNEKLFF.

This sequence joins TRBV11-2 and TRBJ2-1; 10 bases match TRBD1. Looked up from germline, CDR1 is SGHAT and CDR2 is FQNNGV. Trimming took 5 bases from V and 6 from J; bases not matched to a gene: 7. CDR3 size: 15 residues. The CDR3 sequence is CASSPGQGMGNEQFF. CDR3 nucleotides: TGTGCCAGCAGCCCGGGACAGGGGATGGGCAATGAGCAGTTCTTC.

The chain carries TRBV18 and TRBJ1-2; TRBD1 aligns across 8 bases. With V trimmed by 2 bases and J by 3 bases, 8 bases remained unmatched. The CDR3 sequence is 16 residues long. Per germline, CDR1 KGHSH and CDR2 LQKENI. Here the CDR3 reads CASSPKAVQGDYGYTF. The CDR3 nucleotides read TGTGCCAGCTCACCAAAGGCAGTACAGGGGGACTATGGCTACACCTTC.

A few counts support this clone. V usage is TRBV19 and J usage is TRBJ1-5; tentative D call: TRBD1 (5 bases). Looked up from germline, CDR1 is LNHDA and CDR2 is SQIVND (reference sequence). V shed 9 bases and J shed 7 bases, with 25 bases lying between them. This CDR3 region has 16 residues. CDR3 protein: CASLRAGTPAGQPQHF. CDR3 bases: TGTGCCAGCCTCCGGGCTGGGACCCCAGCGGGACAGCCCCAGCATTTT.